This TCR beta chain came from a study of early T cells in non-severe SARS-CoV-2 infection. Study details: RNA in bulk from unsorted whole blood was sequenced, and chains were unpaired.

This CDR3 region has 14 residues. CDR1 is SGHVS, CDR2 FQNEAQ, per germline. V dropped 4 bases and J dropped 3 bases, with 11 bases sitting between them. Unique molecular identifier tags were affixed to discrete cDNA molecules. Each CDR3 protein is one row after TCRdb ran MiXCR on the 5' RACE reads. Among about 52,000 distinct CDR3 sequences listed, roughly 8% were seen once. This clonotype appeared a few times. The TCR originated in an adult who was a healthcare worker with PCR-confirmed SARS-CoV-2 infection or an uninfected control (not recorded which). The V gene is TRBV7-8, the J gene TRBJ2-3; a possible D gene is TRBD1 (7 bases). Sequenced material: whole blood. The CDR3 protein is CASSSRGVTDTQYF. CDR3 nucleotide sequence: TGTGCCAGCAGCTCCAGGGGGGTAACAGATACGCAGTATTTT.